In its sample, the clone carrying this T cell receptor beta chain ranks as medium-sized. The antigen is not known. Whole blood was used without fractionation, so all unsorted peripheral T cells were included. The CDR3 has 16 amino acids. Between the trimmed V and J ends, which lost 1 base and 1 base, there was a span of 13 bases. Germline V gene lookup returns CDR1 MGHRA and CDR2 YSYEKL. Reverse transcription used around 500 ng RNA and constant-region primers for alpha and beta. Using multiplexing indices, alpha and beta chain libraries were generated apart by chain-specific third strand synthesis. A 5' RACE adapter with a random hexamer and the SP2 primer site was joined to cDNA. One entry per CDR3 protein results from TCRdb running MiXCR on the 5' RACE reads. This sample has some 3,500 distinct CDR3 sequences, with roughly 20% found just once. This sample is drawn from a study of HIV-infected patients and healthy controls.

Study-wide results and caveats: Compared with healthy controls, HIV-infected patients showed less CDR3 sharing between individuals. MAIT alpha-chain CDR3s were frequent in healthy controls, depleted in HIV+.

This sample comprised blood, obtained before antiretroviral therapy. The receptor comes from an adult with HIV infection. V and J are TRBV4-1 and TRBJ1-1, with D perhaps matching TRBD1 (5 bases). The CDR3 loop is CASSQGAQRGNTEAFF. CDR3 nucleotides: TGCGCCAGCAGCCAAGGGGCCCAGAGGGGGAACACTGAAGCTTTCTTT.